This T cell receptor (beta chain) was sequenced in a study of identical twins. Comment on this clonotype: Its antigen is still unknown.

Germline V gene lookup returns CDR1 SGHVS and CDR2 FNYEAQ. The CDR3 length is 14 residues. V lost 4 bases, J lost 5 bases, and 4 bases stayed unmatched. Study-wide results and caveats: While abundant cord blood beta clonotypes carried fewer insertions, memory repertoires showed no such pattern.

Via MiXCR, TCRdb re-called the 5' RACE reads, giving one row per CDR3 protein. Found here are about 660,000 distinct CDR3 sequences, roughly 8% of them singletons; the top ten hold roughly 0.9%. The same data also contributed to another study, on yellow fever vaccine responses in identical twins. From that second work: Each twin's T cell response to the vaccine was reported to look partly convergent and partly personalized.

The rearrangement links TRBV7-6 to TRBJ2-3; TRBD1 matches 9 bases. The sequencing sample was made of PBMCs. This sequence originates from a woman between 18 and 29 years old in good health. The chain's CDR3 is CASSSRTGVDTQYF. CDR3 DNA sequence: TGTGCCAGCAGCTCTAGGACAGGGGTAGATACGCAGTATTTT.